The sequence of this TCR beta chain was determined in a study of a mutant IDH1 vaccine in newly diagnosed glioma. Study-level background: Patients got their first vaccination 4-6 weeks after radiotherapy alone, or with temozolomide cycles. Among treated patients, 62.5% were male and about 40% female, and mean age was around 40 years.

The ends were cut back, 0 bases at V and 7 bases at J, with 15 bases in the middle. The germline gives CDR1 SEHNR, CDR2 FQNEAQ (reference sequence). CDR3 length: 15 residues. The time point is: week 5, during vaccination. Vaccine doses each comprised 300 ug of mutant IDH1 20-mer peptide, with topical imiquimod. Newly diagnosed WHO grade 3 or 4 IDH1-mutant, ATRX-lost astrocytomas were identified in the donors. On this clone: Its antigen is unknown.

TCRdb's table, derived via immunoSEQ multiplex PCR, lists solely in-frame clones and lacks some. The sample has 70,000 to 100,000 clones, about 91% seen once; the top ten hold about 0.6%. The chain links TRBV7-9 to TRBJ1-1, with D perhaps TRBD1 (5 bases). The sequence was collected from a woman aged 45-65 years with glioma. The starting material was PBMCs, obtained from a glioma patient whose treatment included an IDH1 peptide vaccine. This CDR3 is CASSLATQGRGEAFF. The DNA of the CDR3 is TGTGCCAGCAGCTTAGCAACGCAGGGTAGAGGTGAAGCTTTCTTT.